This T cell receptor (beta chain) was retrieved from a study of blood T cell repertoires in COVID-19. Across the whole study: Collection of acute and convalescent COVID-19 samples took place in the United States, Italy and Spain. Nucleic acid was either cDNA or gDNA, and it came from T cells, B-cell-depleted T cells, or PBMCs.

Clones were sequenced by immunoSEQ multiplex PCR, and TCRdb holds only the in-frame ones, with some missing. This table has about 240,000 clones, approximately 86% appearing once. The CDR3 is 14 residues long. Unmatched junction bases numbered 8, after V lost 6 bases and J lost 6 bases. Per the germline V gene, CDR1 is MNHEY and CDR2 is SVGAGI. Adults between roughly 18 and 90 years of age took part from under 30 US areas. Assignments of participants to cohorts depended upon their own reported clinical history. The specimen sequenced was PBMCs or T cells enriched from blood (not recorded which). This sequence was found in a woman aged 25 to 39 with acute COVID-19. The genes are TRBV6-5 and TRBJ1-1, with 9 bases that match TRBD1. CDR3 nucleotides: TGTGCCAGCAGACCCGGACAGGGGACCCCTGAAGCTTTCTTT. Translation: CASRPGQGTPEAFF.